The rows below give T cell receptor beta chains drawn from one sample of a study of shared clonotypes between healthy human individuals. The assay was immunoSEQ multiplex PCR, and TCRdb's table has in-frame clones only and misses some. The data hold under 2,500,000 clones, with more than 90% observed a single time. Sequencing was carried out using naive CD4+ T cells sorted from blood. The source is a man younger than 30 in good health. Each CDR3 is given with its conserved first and last residue. D genes are given only for firm matches. Clone size is not always given. Where it is, it says once, few, many or a class for expanded clones.

V	size	J	length	D	CDR3	DNA
TRBV11-2	NA	TRBJ2-2	15	NA	CASSPRRTATGELFF	TGTGCCAGCAGTCCGAGGCGGACAGCCACCGGGGAGCTGTTTTTT
TRBV4-1	NA	TRBJ1-5	15	NA	CASSQDGQGNQPQHF	TGCGCCAGCAGCCAAGACGGCCAGGGTAATCAGCCCCAGCATTTT
TRBV5-1	NA	TRBJ1-2	15	TRBD1	CASSLEGTASYGYTF	TGCGCCAGCAGCTTGGAAGGGACAGCCTCCTATGGCTACACCTTC
TRBV5-1	NA	TRBJ2-3	15	NA	CASSFNVVNTDTQYF	TGCGCCAGCAGCTTTAACGTCGTAAACACAGATACGCAGTATTTT
TRBV7-9	NA	TRBJ1-4	14	NA	CASSLARDGEKLFF	TGTGCCAGCAGCTTAGCGAGGGACGGCGAAAAACTGTTTTTT
TRBV10-3	once	TRBJ2-2	14	NA	CAIERSRGTGELFF	TGTGCCATCGAACGGTCAAGAGGGACCGGGGAGCTGTTTTTT
TRBV18	NA	TRBJ1-1	15	NA	CASSPPGRGNTEAFF	TGTGCCAGCTCACCCCCGGGACGGGGGAACACTGAAGCTTTCTTT
TRBV6-6	NA	TRBJ1-6	15	NA	CASSYGTGYNSPLHF	TGTGCCAGCAGTTACGGGACGGGCTATAATTCACCCCTCCACTTT
TRBV11-2	NA	TRBJ2-3	15	TRBD1	CASSRDRGSTDTQYF	TGTGCCAGCAGCCGGGACAGGGGGTCCACAGATACGCAGTATTTT
TRBV6-1	NA	TRBJ1-2	13	NA	CASSDYTEVGYTF	TGTGCCAGCAGTGATTATACCGAAGTAGGCTACACCTTC
TRBV27	NA	TRBJ1-2	18	NA	CASSLFRFAGGEMGGYTF	TGTGCCAGCAGTTTATTTCGTTTCGCGGGCGGTGAGATGGGTGGCTACACCTTC
TRBV11-2	NA	TRBJ2-5	16	TRBD1	CASSGLRDREWETQYF	TGTGCCAGCAGCGGCCTCCGGGACAGGGAATGGGAGACCCAGTACTTC
TRBV5-1	NA	TRBJ2-5	16	TRBD2	CASSLVLAGSQETQYF	TGCGCCAGCAGCTTGGTACTAGCGGGGAGCCAAGAGACCCAGTACTTC
TRBV28	NA	TRBJ1-1	13	TRBD1	CATTGGAGTEAFF	TGTGCCACGACAGGGGGCGCCGGGACTGAAGCTTTCTTT
TRBV12-5	once	TRBJ2-7	16	TRBD1	CAIGTGLPRALYEQYF	TGTGCTATAGGGACAGGGTTACCTCGGGCTCTCTACGAGCAGTACTTC
TRBV2	NA	TRBJ1-5	13	NA	CASTLSQGQPQHF	TGTGCCAGCACCCTGTCTCAGGGTCAGCCCCAGCATTTT